This T cell receptor beta chain was recorded in a study of cytomegalovirus exposure and HLA in healthy donors. With 60 Vbeta and 13 Jbeta primers, the PCR was carried out. Profiled with immunoSEQ multiplex PCR; TCRdb holds only in-frame clones, not every one. The table has more than 90,000 clones, 60% to 85% seen once. This clone turned up a few times. CDR3 length: 21 amino acids. V gave up 2 bases and J gave up 2 bases; unmatched junction bases: 16. The germline V gene encodes CDR1 SGHVS and CDR2 FQNEAQ. The sequenced material came from PBMCs. The sequence derives from a man aged 50 or older in good health and CMV-seropositive. This sequence joins TRBV7-8 and TRBJ2-6, with 9 nucleotides matching TRBD1. Written as DNA, the CDR3 is TGTGCCAGCAGCTTATCCCCTAATCCGGGACAGGGTGCTACTGGGGCCAACGTCCTGACTTTC. Encoded protein: CASSLSPNPGQGATGANVLTF.